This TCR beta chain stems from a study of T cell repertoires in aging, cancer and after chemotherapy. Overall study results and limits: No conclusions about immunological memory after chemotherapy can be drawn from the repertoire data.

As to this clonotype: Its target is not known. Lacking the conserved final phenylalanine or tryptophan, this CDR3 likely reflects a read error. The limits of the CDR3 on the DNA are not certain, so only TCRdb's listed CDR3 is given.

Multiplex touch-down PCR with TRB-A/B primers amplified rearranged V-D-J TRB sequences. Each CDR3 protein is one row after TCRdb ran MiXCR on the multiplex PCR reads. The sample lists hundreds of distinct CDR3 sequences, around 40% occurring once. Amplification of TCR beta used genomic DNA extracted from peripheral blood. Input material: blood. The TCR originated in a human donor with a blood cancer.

The CDR3 region is CASSDGTSG. The chain combines TRBV6-6 with TRBJ2-6; the tabulated D call, TRBD2, remains unverified against the DNA. Ends included, the CDR3 has 9 residues. Germline V gives CDR1 MNHNY, CDR2 SVGAGI (reference sequence).